The rows below give T cell receptor beta chains drawn from one sample of a study of T cells in tuberculosis. Clones were read by immunoSEQ multiplex PCR, and TCRdb kept only the in-frame ones, dropping some. The sample carries over 40,000 clones, 95% recorded once. The sequenced sample consisted of PBMCs. These receptors all stem from a donor aged 10 to 29 with latent tuberculosis or without tuberculosis infection. Both conserved end residues are part of each CDR3. Each record gives: clone size, J gene, D gene, CDR3 length, V gene, CDR3 protein, CDR3 DNA. The D gene is left open where the match is weak. A row's size may be missing; if present it is once, few, many or a size class.

NA TRBJ1-6 TRBD1 15 TRBV28 CASSRGQKFYSPLHF TGTGCCAGCAGCCGGGGACAGAAGTTTTATTCACCCCTCCACTTT
once TRBJ2-5 TRBD2 15 TRBV7-9 CASSFGLAGRETQYF TGTGCCAGCAGCTTTGGACTAGCGGGGAGAGAGACCCAGTACTTC
NA TRBJ1-5 TRBD1 14 TRBV9 CASSVGQGYQPQHF TGTGCCAGCAGCGTAGGACAGGGATATCAGCCCCAGCATTTT
NA TRBJ2-3 NA 15 TRBV28 CASSGNRDSTDTQYF TGTGCCAGCAGCGGGAACAGGGATAGCACAGATACGCAGTATTTT
NA TRBJ1-4 NA 15 TRBV2 CASSDEQSAGEKLFF TGTGCCAGCAGTGACGAACAGTCGGCAGGGGAAAAACTGTTTTTT
NA TRBJ1-4 NA 12 TRBV30 CACKKTNEKLFF TGTGCCTGCAAAAAAACTAATGAAAAACTGTTTTTT
NA TRBJ2-2 NA 14 TRBV4-1 CASRGDRNTGELFF TGCGCCAGCAGGGGCGACAGGAACACCGGGGAGCTGTTTTTT
NA TRBJ2-2 NA 17 TRBV18 CASSPLWAGLNTGELFF TGTGCCAGCTCACCCTTATGGGCAGGCTTGAACACCGGGGAGCTGTTTTTT
NA TRBJ1-5 NA 17 TRBV4-1 CASSLGMRGLGNQPQHF TGCGCCAGCAGCCTCGGGATGAGGGGGTTAGGCAATCAGCCCCAGCATTTT
NA TRBJ1-5 TRBD1 16 TRBV5-8 CASSRTGGPPNQPQHF TGTGCCAGCAGCCGAACAGGGGGCCCTCCCAATCAGCCCCAGCATTTT
NA TRBJ1-5 TRBD1 17 TRBV6-4 CASSDRYTGGSNQPQHF TGTGCCAGCAGTGACAGGTATACAGGGGGTTCCAATCAGCCCCAGCATTTT
NA TRBJ1-1 NA 13 TRBV29-1 CSVRLSGDTEAFF TGCAGCGTTAGACTTTCAGGGGACACTGAAGCTTTCTTT
once TRBJ2-5 TRBD2 17 TRBV7-7 CASSHPGLAGGKETQYF TGTGCTAGCAGCCACCCGGGACTAGCGGGGGGGAAAGAGACCCAGTACTTC
NA TRBJ2-3 NA 12 TRBV5-1 CASSYKGDTQYF TGCGCCAGCAGCTACAAGGGGGATACGCAGTATTTT
NA TRBJ2-7 NA 14 TRBV28 CASRVVLSSYEQYF TGTGCCAGCAGGGTAGTGCTTAGCTCCTACGAGCAGTACTTC
NA TRBJ1-1 TRBD1 15 TRBV25-1 CASKRQGAQGTEAFF TGTGCCAGTAAGCGACAGGGGGCGCAAGGTACTGAAGCTTTCTTT
NA TRBJ1-3 TRBD1 14 TRBV9 CASSARDRVDTIYF TGTGCCAGCAGCGCGAGAGACAGGGTTGACACCATATATTTT
NA TRBJ1-1 TRBD1 15 TRBV7-3 CASSEYRGRGTEAFF TGTGCCAGCAGCGAATACAGGGGCCGGGGCACTGAAGCTTTCTTT
NA TRBJ2-7 NA 18 TRBV10-1 CASSESPSPGFSSYEQYF TGCGCCAGCAGTGAGTCCCCATCACCGGGGTTCAGCTCCTACGAGCAGTACTTC
NA TRBJ2-2 NA 14 TRBV7-3 CASSIDRNTGELFF TGTGCCAGCAGCATAGACAGGAACACCGGGGAGCTGTTTTTT
NA TRBJ1-5 TRBD1 17 TRBV27 CASSSDGQGLSNQPQHF TGTGCCAGCAGTTCAGACGGACAGGGTCTAAGCAATCAGCCCCAGCATTTT
NA TRBJ2-2 TRBD2 15 TRBV6-6 CASSPGGLGSGELFF TGTGCCAGCAGCCCGGGGGGGTTGGGGAGCGGGGAGCTGTTTTTT
NA TRBJ2-2 TRBD1 18 TRBV2 CASRGTIWDRGNTGELFF TGTGCCAGCAGAGGAACCATTTGGGACAGGGGGAACACCGGGGAGCTGTTTTTT
NA TRBJ1-1 NA 14 TRBV7-9 CASSLGQGYMEAFF TGTGCCAGCAGCTTAGGTCAGGGCTATATGGAAGCTTTCTTT
NA TRBJ1-1 NA 12 TRBV6-5 CASGRTPNEAFF TGTGCCAGCGGGCGAACCCCCAATGAAGCTTTCTTT
once TRBJ2-1 TRBD1 16 TRBV4-1 CASSTLGQGRWNEQFF TGCGCCAGCAGCACCCTAGGACAGGGTCGGTGGAATGAGCAGTTCTTC
NA TRBJ1-1 NA 15 TRBV15 CATSRERAGVIEAFF TGTGCCACCAGCAGAGAGAGGGCGGGGGTCATTGAAGCTTTCTTT
NA TRBJ1-1 TRBD1 14 TRBV11-2 CASSSPRGLTEAFF TGTGCCAGCAGTTCGCCCAGGGGGCTCACTGAAGCTTTCTTT
NA TRBJ2-7 TRBD1 14 TRBV6-5 CASSNDREAYEQYF TGTGCCAGCAGCAACGACAGGGAAGCCTACGAGCAGTACTTC
NA TRBJ1-2 NA 14 TRBV7-2 CASSLVRTAYGYTF TGTGCCAGCAGCTTAGTGCGGACAGCCTATGGCTACACCTTC
once TRBJ1-2 TRBD1 13 TRBV10-3 CAISEMGQGLYTF TGTGCCATCAGTGAGATGGGACAGGGTCTTTACACCTTC
NA TRBJ1-1 NA 12 TRBV5-5 CASSFRDTEAFF TGTGCCAGCAGCTTCCGGGACACTGAAGCTTTCTTT
NA TRBJ1-3 NA 14 TRBV5-6 CASRERGDGNTIYF TGTGCCAGCAGGGAGCGGGGGGATGGAAACACCATATATTTT
NA TRBJ1-6 TRBD1 15 TRBV6-1 CASNEGRGQDSPLHF TGTGCCAGCAACGAAGGTAGGGGGCAGGATTCACCCCTCCACTTT
NA TRBJ1-4 TRBD1 15 TRBV4-3 CASSHGQGSNEKLFF TGCGCCAGCAGCCACGGACAGGGGAGTAATGAAAAACTGTTTTTT
NA TRBJ2-7 TRBD2 18 TRBV29-1 CSVEDRYSGVKSSYEQYF TGCAGCGTTGAAGATCGGTATAGCGGGGTAAAAAGCTCCTACGAGCAGTACTTC
NA TRBJ1-4 TRBD1 15 TRBV2 CASSMNRGPNEKLFF TGTGCCAGCAGTATGAACAGGGGGCCGAATGAAAAACTGTTTTTT
NA TRBJ1-2 TRBD1 15 TRBV28 CASLTSGTGGHGYTF TGTGCCAGCCTCACTTCGGGGACAGGGGGGCATGGCTACACCTTC
NA TRBJ1-4 NA 15 TRBV5-1 CASSQLTATNEKLFF TGCGCCAGCAGCCAATTGACAGCAACTAATGAAAAACTGTTTTTT
once TRBJ1-1 TRBD1 14 TRBV11-2 CASSVSGQGGEAFF TGTGCCAGCAGCGTCTCCGGACAGGGCGGTGAAGCTTTCTTT
NA TRBJ1-3 NA 16 TRBV7-8 CASSLGTVPSGNTIYF TGTGCCAGCAGCTTAGGCACAGTCCCCTCTGGAAACACCATATATTTT
NA TRBJ1-3 NA 14 TRBV19 CASSQGLSGNTIYF TGTGCCAGTAGCCAGGGGCTCTCTGGAAACACCATATATTTT
NA TRBJ2-5 NA 15 TRBV6-6 CASSYPVASPETQYF TGTGCCAGCAGTTACCCAGTAGCCAGTCCGGAGACCCAGTACTTC
NA TRBJ1-2 NA 13 TRBV27 CASSLSPEAGYTF TGTGCCAGCAGTTTAAGTCCGGAGGCGGGCTACACCTTC
NA TRBJ1-2 NA 15 TRBV9 CASSVGGAGYYGYTF TGTGCCAGCAGCGTGGGGGGTGCGGGGTACTATGGCTACACCTTC
NA TRBJ2-7 TRBD2 13 TRBV5-1 CASSFGEGRVQYF TGCGCCAGCAGCTTTGGGGAGGGCCGGGTGCAGTACTTC
NA TRBJ2-7 NA 12 TRBV7-2 CASSSSGYEQYF TGTGCCAGCAGTTCGAGCGGGTACGAGCAGTACTTC
NA TRBJ2-2 NA 10 TRBV5-1 CSRGAGELFF TGCAGCCGAGGTGCCGGGGAGCTGTTTTTT
once TRBJ1-2 NA 15 TRBV5-1 CASSLEGDNAYGYTF TGCGCCAGCAGCTTGGAAGGGGACAATGCCTATGGCTACACCTTC
NA TRBJ2-3 NA 17 TRBV4-1 CASSRVGATGPTDTQYF TGCGCCAGCAGCCGCGTGGGGGCGACAGGACCCACAGATACGCAGTATTTT
once TRBJ1-1 NA 15 TRBV27 CASSKRRNMNTEAFF TGTGCCAGCAGTAAGCGCCGGAACATGAACACTGAAGCTTTCTTT
NA TRBJ1-5 NA 18 TRBV27 CASSSRSLQDHSNQPQHF TGTGCCAGCAGTAGCCGGAGTCTACAGGATCATAGCAATCAGCCCCAGCATTTT